This TCR beta chain stems from a study of shared clonotypes between healthy human individuals. The naive CD8 fraction comprised CD45RO-negative cells positively selected for CCR7 and excluded terminally differentiated effector memory CD45RA+ cells. Sorted-subset replicate PCR reactions contained 150 to 200 ng DNA, corresponding to approximately 30,000 T cell genomes. Method: immunoSEQ multiplex PCR; TCRdb's copy keeps in-frame clones and lacks some. The sample includes about 2.2 million clones, 80% to 95% seen only once; the top ten take 1.5% to 2%. Points from the study as a whole: On the whole, naive subsets had larger estimated richness than memory subsets had. Of the naive CD4 clonotypes, around 4.8% were shared across a handful of donors. Sequencing depth was expected to affect clonotype sharing among donors.

With regard to this clone: Its matching antigen is unknown.

With 0 bases clipped from V and 6 bases from J, the junction kept 7 bases outside the gene matches. Germline assignment: CDR1 SGDLS and CDR2 YYNGEE. CDR3 length equals 15 residues. The V call is TRBV9, the J call TRBJ2-3; TRBD1 matches 7 bases. The receptor's source is a man younger than 30 in good health. Some clones in this sample may be carry-over from other donors' samples. Sequencing used naive CD8+ T cells from PBMCs. The CDR3 DNA reads TGTGCCAGCAGCGTAGGTTCGACAGGGCTGGATACGCAGTATTTT. It translates to CASSVGSTGLDTQYF.